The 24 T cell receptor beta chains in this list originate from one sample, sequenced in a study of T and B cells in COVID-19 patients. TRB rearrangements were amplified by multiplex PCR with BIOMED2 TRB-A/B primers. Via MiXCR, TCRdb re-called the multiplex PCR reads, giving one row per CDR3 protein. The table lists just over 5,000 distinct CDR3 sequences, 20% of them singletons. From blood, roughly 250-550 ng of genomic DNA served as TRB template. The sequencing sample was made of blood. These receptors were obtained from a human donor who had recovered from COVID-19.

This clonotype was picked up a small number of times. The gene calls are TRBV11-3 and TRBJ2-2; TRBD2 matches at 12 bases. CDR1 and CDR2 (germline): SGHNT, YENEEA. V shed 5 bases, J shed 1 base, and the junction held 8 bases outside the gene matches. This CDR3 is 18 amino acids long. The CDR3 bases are TGTGCCAGCAGCCTCCGACTAGCGGGAGTAGGGAACACCGGGGAGCTGTTTTTT. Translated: CASSLRLAGVGNTGELFF.

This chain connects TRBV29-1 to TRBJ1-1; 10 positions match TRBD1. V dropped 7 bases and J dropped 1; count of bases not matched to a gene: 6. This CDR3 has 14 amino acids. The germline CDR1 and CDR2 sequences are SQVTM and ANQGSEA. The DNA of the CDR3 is TGCAGCGCATCGGGACAGGGGAGGAACACTGAAGCTTTCTTT. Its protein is CSASGQGRNTEAFF. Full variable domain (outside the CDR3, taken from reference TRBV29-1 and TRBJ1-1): SAVISQKPSRDICQRGTSLTIQCQVDSQVTMMFWYRQQPGQSLTLIATANQGSEATYESGFVIDKFPISRPNLTFSTLTVSNMSPEDSSIYLCSASGQGRNTEAFFGQGTRLTVV.

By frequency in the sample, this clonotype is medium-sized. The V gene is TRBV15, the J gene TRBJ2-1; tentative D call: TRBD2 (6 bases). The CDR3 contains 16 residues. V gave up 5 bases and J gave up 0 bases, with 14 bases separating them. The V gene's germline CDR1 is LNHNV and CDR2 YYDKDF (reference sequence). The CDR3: CATSGVAGISYNEQFF. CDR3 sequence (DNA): TGTGCCACCAGCGGTGTCGCGGGAATCTCCTACAATGAGCAGTTCTTC.

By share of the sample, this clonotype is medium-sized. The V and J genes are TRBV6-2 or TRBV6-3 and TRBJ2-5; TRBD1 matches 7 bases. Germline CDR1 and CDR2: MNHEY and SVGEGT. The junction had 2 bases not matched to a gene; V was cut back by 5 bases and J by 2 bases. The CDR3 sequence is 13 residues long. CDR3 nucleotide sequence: TGTGCCAGCAGTCGGGACAGACAAGAGACCCAGTACTTC. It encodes CASSRDRQETQYF.

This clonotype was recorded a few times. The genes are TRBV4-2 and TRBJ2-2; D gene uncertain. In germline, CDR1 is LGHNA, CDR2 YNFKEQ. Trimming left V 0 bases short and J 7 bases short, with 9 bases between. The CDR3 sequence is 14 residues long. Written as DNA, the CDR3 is TGTGCCAGCAGCCAAGAACCCGCGGACGGGGAGCTGTTTTTT. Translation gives CASSQEPADGELFF.

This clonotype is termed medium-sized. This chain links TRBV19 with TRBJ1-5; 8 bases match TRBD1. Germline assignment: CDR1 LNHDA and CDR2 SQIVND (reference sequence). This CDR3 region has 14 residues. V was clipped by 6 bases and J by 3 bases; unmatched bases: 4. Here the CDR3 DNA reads TGTGCCAGTAGGGACAGGGACTTCAATCAGCCCCAGCATTTT. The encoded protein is CASRDRDFNQPQHF.

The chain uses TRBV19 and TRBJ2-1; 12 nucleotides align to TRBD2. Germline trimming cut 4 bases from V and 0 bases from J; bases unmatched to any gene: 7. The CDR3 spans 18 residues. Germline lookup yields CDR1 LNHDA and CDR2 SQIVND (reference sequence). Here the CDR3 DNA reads TGTGCCAGTAGTACCGGGACTAGCGGGTCGAACTCCTACAATGAGCAGTTCTTC. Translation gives CASSTGTSGSNSYNEQFF. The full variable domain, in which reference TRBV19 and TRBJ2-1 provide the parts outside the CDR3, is DGGITQSPKYLFRKEGQNVTLSCEQNLNHDAMYWYRQDPGQGLRLIYYSQIVNDFQKGDIAEGYSVSREKKESFPLTVTSAQKNPTAFYLCASSTGTSGSNSYNEQFFGPGTRLTVL.

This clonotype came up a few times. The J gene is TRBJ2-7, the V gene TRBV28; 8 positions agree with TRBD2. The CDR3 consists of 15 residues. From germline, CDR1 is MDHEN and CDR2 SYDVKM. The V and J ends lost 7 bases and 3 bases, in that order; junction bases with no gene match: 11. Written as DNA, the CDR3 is TGTGCCAGCAATACTCATAGCGGGACAATCTACGAGCAGTACTTC. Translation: CASNTHSGTIYEQYF.

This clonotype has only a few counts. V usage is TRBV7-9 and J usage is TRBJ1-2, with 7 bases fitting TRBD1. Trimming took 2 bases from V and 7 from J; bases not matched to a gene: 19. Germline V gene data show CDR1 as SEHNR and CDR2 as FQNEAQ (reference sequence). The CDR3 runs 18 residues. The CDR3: CASSLLIGAGGSVVGYTF. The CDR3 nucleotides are TGTGCCAGCAGCTTATTGATTGGGGCAGGGGGATCTGTCGTTGGCTACACCTTC.

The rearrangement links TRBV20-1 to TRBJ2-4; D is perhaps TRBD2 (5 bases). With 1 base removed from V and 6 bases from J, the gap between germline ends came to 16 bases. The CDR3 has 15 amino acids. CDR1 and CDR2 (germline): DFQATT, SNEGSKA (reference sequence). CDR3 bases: TGCAGTGCTAGAGTTATCGGGATTTCACGAAACATTCAGTACTTC. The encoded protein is CSARVIGISRNIQYF.

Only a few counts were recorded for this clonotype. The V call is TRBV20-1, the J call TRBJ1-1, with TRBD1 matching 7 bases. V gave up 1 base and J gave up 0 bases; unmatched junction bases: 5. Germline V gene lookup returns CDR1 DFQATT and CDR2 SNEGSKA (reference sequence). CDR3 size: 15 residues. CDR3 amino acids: CSARGSGQVNTEAFF. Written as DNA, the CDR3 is TGCAGTGCTAGAGGTTCCGGACAGGTGAACACTGAAGCTTTCTTT.

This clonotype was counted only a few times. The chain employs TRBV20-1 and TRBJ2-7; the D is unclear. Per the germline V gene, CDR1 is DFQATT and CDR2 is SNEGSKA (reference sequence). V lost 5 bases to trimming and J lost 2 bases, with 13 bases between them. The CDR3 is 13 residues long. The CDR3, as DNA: TGCAGTGCTTTACCGATGACGGCCTACGAGCAGTACTTC. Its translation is CSALPMTAYEQYF.

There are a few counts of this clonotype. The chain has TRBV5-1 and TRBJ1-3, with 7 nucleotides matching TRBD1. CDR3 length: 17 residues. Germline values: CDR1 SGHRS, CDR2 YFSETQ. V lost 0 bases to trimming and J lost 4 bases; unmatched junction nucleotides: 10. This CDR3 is CASSLGKGAAAGNTIYF. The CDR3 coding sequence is TGCGCCAGCAGCTTGGGTAAGGGGGCCGCGGCAGGAAACACCATATATTTT.

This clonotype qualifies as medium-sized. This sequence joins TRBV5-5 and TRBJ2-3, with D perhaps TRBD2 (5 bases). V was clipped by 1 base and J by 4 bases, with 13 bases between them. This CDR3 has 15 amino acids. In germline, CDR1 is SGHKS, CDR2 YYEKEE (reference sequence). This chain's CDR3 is CASSLNPRGADTQYF. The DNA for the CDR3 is TGTGCCAGCAGCTTGAACCCCCGGGGAGCAGATACGCAGTATTTT. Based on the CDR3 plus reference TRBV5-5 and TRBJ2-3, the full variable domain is DAGVTQSPTHLIKTRGQQVTLRCSPISGHKSVSWYQQVLGQGPQFIFQYYEKEERGRGNFPDRFSARQFPNYSSELNVNALLLGDSALYLCASSLNPRGADTQYFGPGTRLTVL.

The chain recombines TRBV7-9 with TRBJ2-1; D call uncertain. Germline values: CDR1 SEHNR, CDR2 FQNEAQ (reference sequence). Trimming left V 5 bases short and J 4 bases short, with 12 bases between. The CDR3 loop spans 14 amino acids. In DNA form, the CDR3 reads TGTGCCAGCAGCCCCCCGGCAGTATACAATGAGCAGTTCTTC. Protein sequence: CASSPPAVYNEQFF.

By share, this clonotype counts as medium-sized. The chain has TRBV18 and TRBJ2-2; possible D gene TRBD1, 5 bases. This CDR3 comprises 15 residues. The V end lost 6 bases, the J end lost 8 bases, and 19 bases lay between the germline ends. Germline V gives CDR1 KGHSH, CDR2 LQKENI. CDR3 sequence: CASSFNLGANGELFF. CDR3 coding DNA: TGTGCCAGCTCCTTCAACCTAGGGGCGAATGGGGAGCTGTTTTTT. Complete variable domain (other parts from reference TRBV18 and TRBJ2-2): NAGVMQNPRHLVRRRGQEARLRCSPMKGHSHVYWYRQLPEEGLKFMVYLQKENIIDESGMPKERFSAEFPKEGPSILRIQQVVRGDSAAYFCASSFNLGANGELFFGEGSRLTVL.

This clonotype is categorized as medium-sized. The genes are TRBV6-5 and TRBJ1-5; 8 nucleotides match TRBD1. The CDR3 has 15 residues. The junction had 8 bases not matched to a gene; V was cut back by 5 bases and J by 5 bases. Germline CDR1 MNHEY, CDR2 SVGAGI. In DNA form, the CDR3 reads TGTGCCAGCAGTCCTTATCGACAGGGGCATCAGCCCCAGCATTTT. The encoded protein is CASSPYRQGHQPQHF.

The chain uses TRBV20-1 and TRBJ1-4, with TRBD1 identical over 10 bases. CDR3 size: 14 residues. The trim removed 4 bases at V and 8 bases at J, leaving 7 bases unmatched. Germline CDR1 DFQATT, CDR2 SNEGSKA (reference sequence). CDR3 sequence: CSATRQGASEKLFF. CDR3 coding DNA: TGCAGTGCTACAAGACAGGGGGCGAGCGAAAAACTGTTTTTT.

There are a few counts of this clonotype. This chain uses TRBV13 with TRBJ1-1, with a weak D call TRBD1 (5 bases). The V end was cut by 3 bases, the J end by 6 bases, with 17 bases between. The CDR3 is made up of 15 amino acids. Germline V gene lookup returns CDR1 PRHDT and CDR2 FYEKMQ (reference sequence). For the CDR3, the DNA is TGTGCCAGCAGCTTGTATAAGGGGCTCGATTCTGAAGCTTTCTTT. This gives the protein CASSLYKGLDSEAFF.

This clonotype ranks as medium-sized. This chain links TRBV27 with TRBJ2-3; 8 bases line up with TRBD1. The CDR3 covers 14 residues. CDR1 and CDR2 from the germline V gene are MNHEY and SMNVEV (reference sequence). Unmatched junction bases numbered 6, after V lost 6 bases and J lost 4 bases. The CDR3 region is CASSRTGFPDTQYF. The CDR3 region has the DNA TGTGCCAGCAGCAGGACAGGGTTCCCAGATACGCAGTATTTT.

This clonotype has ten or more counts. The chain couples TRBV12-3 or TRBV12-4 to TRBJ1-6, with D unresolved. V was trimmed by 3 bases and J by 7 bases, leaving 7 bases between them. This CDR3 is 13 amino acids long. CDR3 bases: TGTGCCAGCAGTTTTTTTCTGAATTCACCCCTCCACTTT. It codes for CASSFFLNSPLHF.

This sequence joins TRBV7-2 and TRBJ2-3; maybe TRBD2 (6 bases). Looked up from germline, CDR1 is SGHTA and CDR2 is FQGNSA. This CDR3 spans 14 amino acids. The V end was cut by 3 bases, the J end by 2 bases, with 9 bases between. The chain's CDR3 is CASSLGLITDTQYF. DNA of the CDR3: TGTGCCAGCAGCTTGGGACTTATCACAGATACGCAGTATTTT.

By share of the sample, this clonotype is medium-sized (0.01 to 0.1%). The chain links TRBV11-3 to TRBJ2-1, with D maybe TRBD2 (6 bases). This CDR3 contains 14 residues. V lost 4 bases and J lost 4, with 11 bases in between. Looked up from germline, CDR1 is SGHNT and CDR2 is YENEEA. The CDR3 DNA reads TGTGCCAGCAGCTCGGGGAGGCGGTACAATGAGCAGTTCTTC. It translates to CASSSGRRYNEQFF.

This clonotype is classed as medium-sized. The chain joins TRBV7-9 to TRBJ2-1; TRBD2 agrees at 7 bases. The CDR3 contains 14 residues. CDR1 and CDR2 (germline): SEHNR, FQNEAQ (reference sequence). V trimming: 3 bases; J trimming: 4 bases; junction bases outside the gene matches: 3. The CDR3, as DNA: TGTGCCAGCAGCTTGTCTAGCGGATACAATGAGCAGTTCTTC. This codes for CASSLSSGYNEQFF.